A selection of T cell receptor beta chains follows, all from one sample in a study of graft-versus-host responses after intestinal transplantation. Antigens for these TCRs are unknown. Method: immunoSEQ multiplex PCR; TCRdb's copy keeps in-frame clones and lacks some. This table has just over 85,000 clones, roughly 90% appearing once. The material sequenced was unstimulated CD8+ T cells sorted from spleen or lymph node cells, taken before transplant. Every receptor here comes from a human donor who was the organ donor for an intestinal transplant. CDR3s include the opening cysteine and the closing phenylalanine or tryptophan. The D gene is left open where the match is weak. Size is omitted from some rows. Given values are once, few, many or a class for expanded clones.

TRBV2	TRBJ2-7	TRBD1	NA	TGTGCCAGCAGTGACACGGCGCGGACAGGGGGCTACGAGCAGTACTTC	CASSDTARTGGYEQYF
TRBV30	TRBJ1-1	NA	NA	TGTGCCTGGAGTGCCGGGGCTGAAGCTTTCTTT	CAWSAGAEAFF
TRBV19	TRBJ1-4	NA	NA	TGTGCCAGTAGTGCAATGAGAACTAATGAAAAACTGTTTTTT	CASSAMRTNEKLFF
TRBV9	TRBJ2-7	NA	NA	TGTGCCAGCAGCGTAGTCCCTACCGCACCCGAGCAGTACTTC	CASSVVPTAPEQYF
TRBV6-5	TRBJ1-1	NA	NA	TGTGCCAGCAGGGATGGAGGGGCAATGAACACTGAAGCTTTCTTT	CASRDGGAMNTEAFF
TRBV9	TRBJ2-7	NA	NA	TGTGCCAGCAGCGTAGACCCCGACAATGGGCAGCCTCACTACGAGCAGTACTTC	CASSVDPDNGQPHYEQYF
TRBV5-1	TRBJ2-3	TRBD1	NA	TGCGCCAGCAGCTTGGAGGGGGCAACAGGGGATACGCAGTATTTT	CASSLEGATGDTQYF
TRBV4-1	TRBJ1-3	NA	NA	TGCGCCAGCAGCCAAGGAGTCCACTCTGGAAACACCATATATTTT	CASSQGVHSGNTIYF
TRBV11-3	TRBJ2-1	TRBD2	NA	TGTGCCAGCAGCTTGACGATAGCGGGGATATACAATGAGCAGTTCTTC	CASSLTIAGIYNEQFF
TRBV9	TRBJ1-1	TRBD1	once	TGTGCCAGCAGCCCTACAGGGGGTGGGACTGAAGCTTTCTTT	CASSPTGGGTEAFF
TRBV27	TRBJ2-3	TRBD2	NA	TGTGCCAGCAGTTTGTATGTTAGCGGGAGCACAGATACGCAGTATTTT	CASSLYVSGSTDTQYF
TRBV1	TRBJ2-1	NA	once	TGCACCAGCAGCCAAAAAAGGGGGACTAGCGGGGGGTGGTACAATGAGCAGTTCTTC	CTSSQKRGTSGGWYNEQFF
TRBV10-3	TRBJ2-5	NA	once	TGTGCCATCAGTGAGTCGGGGTGGGAGTTTGGAGGTCAGACCCAGTACTTC	CAISESGWEFGGQTQYF
TRBV2	TRBJ1-2	TRBD1	NA	TGTGCCAGCAGGGGGATCGACAGGGGTCTCGCTAACTATGGCTACACCTTC	CASRGIDRGLANYGYTF
TRBV4-3	TRBJ2-7	TRBD1	NA	TGCGCCAGCAGCCAAGATGGGACAGGAAATTCCTACGAGCAGTACTTC	CASSQDGTGNSYEQYF
TRBV11-2	TRBJ2-7	NA	NA	TGTGCCAGCAGCTCCTCCGCGGGACAGTCCTCCTACGAGCAGTACTTC	CASSSSAGQSSYEQYF
TRBV9	TRBJ2-5	TRBD1	NA	TGTGCCAGCAGCGTAGGGACAGGGGTAGAGACCCAGTACTTC	CASSVGTGVETQYF
TRBV19	TRBJ1-2	NA	NA	TGTGCCAGTAGTGATGACAGGACCAACTATGGCTACACCTTC	CASSDDRTNYGYTF
TRBV4-3	TRBJ1-2	NA	NA	TGCGCCAGCAGCCAAGAATTAATGGTGGAGGGGCAGGTGGGCTACACCTTC	CASSQELMVEGQVGYTF
TRBV4-2	TRBJ2-7	TRBD2	once	TGTGCCAGCAGCCCACTTGGGGGGGAGAGCTCCTACGAGCAGTACTTC	CASSPLGGESSYEQYF